The TCR beta chain described here comes from a study of OX40 agonist ivuxolimab in advanced cancers. Study overall: From 23 to 79 years was the age range, with a mean of about 54 years, and nearly 85% were male.

Trimming pared 4 bases from V and 1 base from J, leaving 16 bases between. This CDR3 contains 16 residues. Germline CDR1 and CDR2: MDHEN and SYDVKM. With respect to this clone: Its specificity is not known.

Some clones are missing from TCRdb's copy, which holds only in-frame ones; the method was immunoSEQ multiplex PCR. The sample contains around 9,900 clones, 70% of which appear only once. General study findings and limits: Relative to CD4+ cells, CD8+ T cells on average had more expanded clones.

Sequenced material: CD4+ or CD8+ T cells sorted from blood, taken in a trial of the OX40 agonist ivuxolimab. This TCR was sampled from an adult with an advanced solid tumor such as melanoma, head and neck, liver or kidney cancer. The chain has TRBV28 and TRBJ1-1; tentative D call: TRBD1 (5 bases). The CDR3 nucleotides are TGTGCCAGCAGTTCCCTTGACAGCGAAAAGAACACTGAAGCTTTCTTT. Protein product: CASSSLDSEKNTEAFF.